This T cell receptor (beta chain) was identified during a study of T cells in Graves' hyperthyroidism and ophthalmopathy. General study points: In blood, most of the thyroid clonotypes expanded above 0.001 were also present. Stable hyperthyroidism and ophthalmopathy were separated using 13 V-J signatures.

Trimming shortened V by 4 bases and J by 3 bases, and 13 bases separated the two germline ends. This CDR3 region has 14 residues. Looked up from germline, CDR1 is LNHNV and CDR2 is YYDKDF (reference sequence). PBMCs were sourced from approximately 10 ml fresh peripheral blood. Authors of the study amplified TCR beta CDR3 regions from RNA transcripts. In the first-round RT-PCR of the TCR CDR3, the HTBI primer set was used. TCRdb processed the multiplex PCR reads anew with MiXCR; each CDR3 protein has one entry. The sample shows about 360,000 distinct CDR3 sequences, about 20% of them seen only once. At least ten counts were recorded for this clonotype. Its antigen is unknown.

The material sequenced was blood. The TCR comes from a woman under 30 with Graves' hyperthyroidism. This chain joins TRBV15 and TRBJ2-7, with D perhaps matching TRBD1 (6 bases). The CDR3 loop reads CATSILGGNYEQYF. CDR3 sequence (DNA): TGTGCCACCAGCATACTAGGGGGAAACTACGAGCAGTACTTC.